This TCR beta chain stems from a study of blood T cell repertoires in COVID-19 (dated by TCRdb to 2020 to 2022). Background on the whole study: Samples from collaborators originated in the United States, Italy and Spain and spanned both the acute and convalescent phases of COVID-19. The material from the prospective study consisted of cDNA or gDNA derived from T cells, B-cell-depleted T cells, or PBMCs. Subjects who had been exposed to COVID-19, were actively infected with it, or had recovered from it provided the deeply sampled blood TCRbeta repertoires that made up the dataset. The repertoires were made available in a free public database intended to serve as a resource for research on the immune response to SARS-CoV-2. The samples were drawn from the first 160 participants of the ongoing ImmuneRACE study and from over a thousand subjects provided by 6 global collaborators. Sample metadata almost always included a de-identified subject ID, COVID-19 status, age in years and sex. Where HLA class I and class II types were available, the types were taken from metadata supplied by the sample provider, not from assay-based typing. What the study reported, not specific to this receptor: Clinical and demographic metadata were provided uncurated, with the amount varying by source and participant.

The immunoSEQ Assay, a bias-controlled multiplex PCR, was used to amplify TCRbeta CDR3 regions from genomic DNA. In the authors' own workflow: Within the assay, amplification of reference gene primers was used to estimate how many nucleated cells each sample contained. To quantify the absolute abundance of each unique TCRbeta CDR3 rearrangement, sequence reads were collapsed and filtered. For each sample, productive Simpson clonality was calculated as the square root of Simpson's diversity index across productive rearrangements. TCRdb holds this immuneACCESS table with in-frame rearrangements only. Some clones are missing; in checked studies, unresolved V genes explain under half, and the rest has no known cause. Clonal size and the V and J genes are those of that table, whereas D and trimming came from the DNA. The sample table contains 90,000 to 100,000 clones; only one count was recorded for 85% of them. Clones ranked in the top ten supply about 38% of the sample.

Whole blood was collected in K2EDTA tubes by collaborating institutions according to the institutions' own protocols. For TCRbeta analysis, collaborators shipped samples in one of three forms: frozen whole blood, isolated PBMCs, or DNA extracted from either of those sample types. A note on this clone: What this receptor recognizes is not known. No qualities accompany the bases; no much larger clone lies one base away.

Including cysteine and phenylalanine, the CDR3 has 16 amino acids. Left in the record is the CDR3 DNA by itself, 48 bases read in frame from the first base. CDR1 LGHNA and CDR2 YSLEER are derived from the germline V gene. Trimming takes 1 base off V and 4 bases off J; junction bases not matched to a gene: 9. Sample: peripheral blood. The source of this sequence is an elderly man with acute or convalescent COVID-19. The chain links TRBV4-3 with TRBJ1-2; 7 central nucleotides agree with TRBD1. CDR3 region: CASSQVRDSPIYGYTF. At the DNA level, the sequence is TGCGCCAGCAGCCAAGTCCGGGACAGCCCGATCTATGGCTACACCTTC.